Listed below are T cell receptor beta chains from one sample, sequenced in a study of metastatic and nonmetastatic thyroid tumors. TCRdb redid the clone calls on the PCR reads using MiXCR. The sample holds 34,000 or so clones, approximately 16% seen once. Sequenced sample: blood. These TCRs come from a female donor with papillary thyroid cancer or a benign thyroid nodule (not recorded which). Some clones in this sample may be carry-over from other donors' samples. The CDR3 runs from the conserved cysteine through the conserved F or W. Fields, in order: V gene, J gene, D gene, clone size, CDR3 DNA, CDR3 protein. D genes are given only for firm matches. Expanded clones are given a class, and other clones once, few, many or no size at all.

V: TRBV27
J: TRBJ1-1
D: NA
size: many
DNA: TGTGCCAGCATTATAATTGGTGAAGCTTTCTTT
CDR3: CASIIIGEAFF

V: TRBV6-1
J: TRBJ2-1
D: TRBD2
size: many
DNA: TGTGCCAGCAGCCAGCGGGAAATCAGTGAGCAGTTCTTC
CDR3: CASSQREISEQFF

V: TRBV9
J: TRBJ1-1
D: TRBD1
size: once
DNA: TGTGCCAGCAGCATGGGACAGGGAGGATCTGAAGCTTTCTTT
CDR3: CASSMGQGGSEAFF

V: TRBV7-7
J: TRBJ2-1
D: NA
size: NA
DNA: TGTGCTAGCAGCTTCGACCGAGACAATGAGCAGTTCTTC
CDR3: CASSFDRDNEQFF

V: TRBV6-1
J: TRBJ2-1
D: TRBD1
size: many
DNA: TGTGCCAGCAGTGATCCAGGCAGGGGGATCAATGAGCAGTTCTTC
CDR3: CASSDPGRGINEQFF

V: TRBV28
J: TRBJ2-7
D: NA
size: many
DNA: TGTGCCAGCAGTTCTAGACCCTACGAGCAGTACTTC
CDR3: CASSSRPYEQYF

V: TRBV2
J: TRBJ1-4
D: TRBD1
size: many
DNA: TGTGCCAGCAGGTTGGACAGGGCAAATGAAAAACTGTTTTTT
CDR3: CASRLDRANEKLFF

V: TRBV10-3
J: TRBJ1-1
D: NA
size: many
DNA: TGTGCCATAAGTGAGGGGGGGGACAACACTGAAGCTTTCTTT
CDR3: CAISEGGDNTEAFF

V: TRBV6-1
J: TRBJ1-5
D: TRBD1
size: few
DNA: TGTGCCAGCGGAGACAGGGGATATGATCAGCCCCCCCATTTT
CDR3: CASGDRGYDQPPHF

V: TRBV18
J: TRBJ1-1
D: TRBD1
size: many
DNA: TGTGCCAGCTCACCGAGACAGGGATTAAGGGACACTGAAGCTTTCTTT
CDR3: CASSPRQGLRDTEAFF

V: TRBV6-2/TRBV6-3
J: TRBJ2-7
D: NA
size: few
DNA: TGTGCCAGCACCCAGAAGGGCGGTTGGGACGAGCAGTACTTC
CDR3: CASTQKGGWDEQYF

V: TRBV27
J: TRBJ2-1
D: TRBD2
size: many
DNA: TGTGCCAGCAGAAGACTAGCGGGAGGGCCGGGGTCGAGCGAGCAGTTCTTC
CDR3: CASRRLAGGPGSSEQFF

V: TRBV11-1
J: TRBJ1-5
D: NA
size: NA
DNA: TGTGCCAGCAGCCCGAGAGCCGGAACAGTGGGTAATCAGCCCCAGCATTTT
CDR3: CASSPRAGTVGNQPQHF

V: TRBV6-4
J: TRBJ2-3
D: NA
size: many
DNA: TGTGCCAGCAGTGAAGGGGACACTGGCACAGATACGCAGTATTTT
CDR3: CASSEGDTGTDTQYF

V: TRBV14
J: TRBJ2-1
D: TRBD2
size: many
DNA: TGTGCCAGCAGCCATCGCACGGGACTACCGAATGAGCAGTTCTTC
CDR3: CASSHRTGLPNEQFF

V: TRBV6-1
J: TRBJ1-1
D: TRBD1
size: few
DNA: TGTGCCAGCAGTGGTGGGACAGGGCGGATAGGTGACACTGAAGCTTTCTTT
CDR3: CASSGGTGRIGDTEAFF

V: TRBV7-2
J: TRBJ2-1
D: NA
size: NA
DNA: TGTGCCAGTGTACTAGCTGGTAGCAATGAGCAGTTCTTC
CDR3: CASVLAGSNEQFF

V: TRBV6-1
J: TRBJ2-7
D: TRBD2
size: medium-sized
DNA: TGTGCCAGCAGTTCCATTAGCGGGACCACGAGATACGAGCAGTACTTC
CDR3: CASSSISGTTRYEQYF

V: TRBV28
J: TRBJ2-3
D: TRBD2
size: many
DNA: TGTGCCAGCAGTTTACTAGGGACTAGCGGGAGGGCCAGAGATACGCAGTATTTT
CDR3: CASSLLGTSGRARDTQYF

V: TRBV2
J: TRBJ1-2
D: TRBD1
size: many
DNA: TGTGCCAGAGATCTTGAACAGGGGAACTATGGCTACACCTTC
CDR3: CARDLEQGNYGYTF

V: TRBV15
J: TRBJ2-5
D: NA
size: many
DNA: TGTGCCACCAGCCCAGTCGGGTACCAAGAGACCCAGTACTTC
CDR3: CATSPVGYQETQYF

V: TRBV19
J: TRBJ1-5
D: TRBD1
size: many
DNA: TGTGCCAGTACCCAGGGGGGTCAGCCCCAGCATTTT
CDR3: CASTQGGQPQHF

V: TRBV5-6
J: TRBJ2-7
D: NA
size: many
DNA: TGTGCCAGCAGCTTAGGCGGGATGTACGTGCAGTACTTC
CDR3: CASSLGGMYVQYF

V: TRBV4-1
J: TRBJ2-2
D: TRBD1
size: many
DNA: TGCGCCAGCAGCCCAGGGACAGCGTACACCGGGGAGCTGTTTTTT
CDR3: CASSPGTAYTGELFF

V: TRBV7-9
J: TRBJ2-5
D: TRBD2
size: many
DNA: TGTGCCAGCAGCTTAGAGCGGGGGACCCTCCGGGAGACCCAGTACTTC
CDR3: CASSLERGTLRETQYF

V: TRBV28
J: TRBJ2-5
D: TRBD2
size: NA
DNA: TGTGCCAGCAGTTCGGCAACTAGCGGGGGGGTGGAAGAGACCCAGTACTTC
CDR3: CASSSATSGGVEETQYF

V: TRBV6-1
J: TRBJ1-5
D: NA
size: NA
DNA: TGTGCCAGCAGTTCAGGGTATCATCAGCCCCAGCATTTT
CDR3: CASSSGYHQPQHF

V: TRBV11-2
J: TRBJ2-5
D: TRBD2
size: many
DNA: TGTGCCAGCAGCTACCCTGTGCTAGCGGGATCTGAAGAGACCCAGTACTTC
CDR3: CASSYPVLAGSEETQYF

V: TRBV20-1
J: TRBJ2-1
D: NA
size: many
DNA: TGCAGTGCTAGTTGGGGGTCTGGCAGCCCGGACAACACCTACAATGAGCAGTTCTTC
CDR3: CSASWGSGSPDNTYNEQFF

V: TRBV12-3/TRBV12-4
J: TRBJ2-2
D: TRBD2
size: many
DNA: TGTGCCAGCAGTCTAGCGGGAGGCACCGGGGAGCTGTTTTTT
CDR3: CASSLAGGTGELFF

V: TRBV2
J: TRBJ2-1
D: NA
size: few
DNA: TGTGCCAGCACGGCTGGAGGGGGGAATGAGCAGTTCTTC
CDR3: CASTAGGGNEQFF

V: TRBV20-1
J: TRBJ2-7
D: NA
size: medium-sized
DNA: TGCAGTGCTACCCCAACGGTTATGGTCTCCTACGAGCAGTACTTC
CDR3: CSATPTVMVSYEQYF

V: TRBV24-1
J: TRBJ1-2
D: TRBD1
size: many
DNA: TGTGCCACCGGGGGAGGGGGCACCTATGGCTACACCTTC
CDR3: CATGGGGTYGYTF

V: TRBV7-3
J: TRBJ2-1
D: TRBD2
size: many
DNA: TGTGCCAGCAGCGAGCGGGGTGAGCAGTTCTTC
CDR3: CASSERGEQFF

V: TRBV15
J: TRBJ1-2
D: NA
size: many
DNA: TGTGCCACCAGCAGAGATAGGGACACTAACTATGGCTACACCTTC
CDR3: CATSRDRDTNYGYTF

V: TRBV6-1
J: TRBJ1-2
D: NA
size: few
DNA: TGTGCCAGCATACCAAATCACATGGGGCTCTATGGCTACACCTTC
CDR3: CASIPNHMGLYGYTF

V: TRBV7-9
J: TRBJ2-5
D: NA
size: many
DNA: TGTGCCAGCAGCCGTCCCGGGACGGCCGGAGAGACCCAGTACTTC
CDR3: CASSRPGTAGETQYF

V: TRBV6-5
J: TRBJ2-1
D: NA
size: many
DNA: TGTGCCAGCAGTTACTCGGCAGAAGCGATAGAGTTCTTC
CDR3: CASSYSAEAIEFF

V: TRBV11-2
J: TRBJ2-1
D: NA
size: NA
DNA: TGTGCCAGCAGCTGGTGGGCCACATATACCAATTCCTACAATGAGCAGTTCTTC
CDR3: CASSWWATYTNSYNEQFF

V: TRBV4-2
J: TRBJ2-3
D: TRBD1
size: NA
DNA: TGTGCCAGCAGCACGACGACAGGGGGCTGGGGTGATACGCAGTATTTT
CDR3: CASSTTTGGWGDTQYF

V: TRBV11-2
J: TRBJ2-2
D: NA
size: NA
DNA: TGTGCCAGCAGCTTAGGGTTAGCGACAAGGGTGACCGGGGAGCTGTTTTTT
CDR3: CASSLGLATRVTGELFF

V: TRBV7-9
J: TRBJ2-5
D: NA
size: many
DNA: TGTGCCAGCAGCTTACTTTTAGCGGTCGGCGGGGAGACCCAGTACTTC
CDR3: CASSLLLAVGGETQYF

V: TRBV11-2
J: TRBJ2-3
D: NA
size: many
DNA: TGTGCCAGCAGTCCGCCGGGATCTGTCACAGATACGCAGTATTTT
CDR3: CASSPPGSVTDTQYF

V: TRBV30
J: TRBJ1-2
D: NA
size: many
DNA: TGTGCCTGGAGTGTCGCAGGGTGGGATGGCTACACCTTC
CDR3: CAWSVAGWDGYTF

V: TRBV19
J: TRBJ2-7
D: TRBD1
size: many
DNA: TGTGCCAGTCCTAACAGGGGAATCTACGAGCAGTACTTC
CDR3: CASPNRGIYEQYF

V: TRBV2
J: TRBJ2-3
D: NA
size: many
DNA: TGTGCCAGCAGTGTAGGGCGCGATACGCAGTATTTT
CDR3: CASSVGRDTQYF

V: TRBV28
J: TRBJ1-2
D: TRBD1
size: few
DNA: TGTGCCTGCAGCCCGACAGGGGGATCAATTGGCTATGGCTACACCTTC
CDR3: CACSPTGGSIGYGYTF

V: TRBV9
J: TRBJ2-2
D: NA
size: many
DNA: TGTGCCAGCAGATATACCTTAACGGGTGGCACCGGGGAGCTGTTTTTT
CDR3: CASRYTLTGGTGELFF

V: TRBV15
J: TRBJ2-5
D: NA
size: NA
DNA: TGTGCCACCAGCACAGATCTGGGAAAAGGGGTGGGGCAGACCCAGTACTTC
CDR3: CATSTDLGKGVGQTQYF

V: TRBV15
J: TRBJ2-2
D: NA
size: many
DNA: TGTGCCACCAGCAGCGGGACTCCAGAAACCGGGGAGCTGTTTTTT
CDR3: CATSSGTPETGELFF

V: TRBV28
J: TRBJ1-2
D: NA
size: few
DNA: TGTGCCAGCAGTTTCGGGGGGGATGGCTACACCTTC
CDR3: CASSFGGDGYTF

V: TRBV13
J: TRBJ2-2
D: NA
size: many
DNA: TGTGCCAGCAGCTTAGGCCGGGAGGGGGAGCTGTTTTTT
CDR3: CASSLGREGELFF

V: TRBV27
J: TRBJ2-7
D: NA
size: few
DNA: TGTGCCATCAGTTCGCCAAGGAGTGTAGGGCTAGAGCAGTACTTC
CDR3: CAISSPRSVGLEQYF

V: TRBV4-1
J: TRBJ2-7
D: TRBD2
size: many
DNA: TGCGCCAGCAGCCAACGAGCGGGAGTTGAGTACGAGCAGTACTTC
CDR3: CASSQRAGVEYEQYF

V: TRBV7-9
J: TRBJ2-5
D: TRBD2
size: many
DNA: TGTGCCAGCAGGAGACTAGCGGGCCTTCAAGAGACCCAGTACTTC
CDR3: CASRRLAGLQETQYF

V: TRBV4-1
J: TRBJ1-4
D: TRBD1
size: many
DNA: TGCGCCAGCAGTCCTGACAGGGGAGTACCTGAAAAACTGTTTTTT
CDR3: CASSPDRGVPEKLFF

V: TRBV28
J: TRBJ1-4
D: NA
size: many
DNA: TGTGCCAGCGCTTCCGCAACTAATGAAAAACTGTTTTTT
CDR3: CASASATNEKLFF